These 32 T cell receptor beta chains came from one sample sequenced in a study of siplizumab effects on memory and regulatory T cells. Data came from immunoSEQ multiplex PCR; TCRdb stores just in-frame clones and leaves some out. Of 85,000 to 95,000 clones listed, about 93% are singletons. Sequencing was performed on non-Treg CD4+ T cells sorted from blood. The receptor source for this set is a human donor in good health.

The chain couples TRBV14 to TRBJ2-7; D may be TRBD2 (5 bases). Trimming left V 0 bases short and J 2 bases short, with 11 bases between. Looked up from germline, CDR1 is SGHDN and CDR2 is FVKESK. CDR3 length: 15 residues. In DNA form, the CDR3 reads TGTGCCAGCAGCCAAGATCTCTTGGGAGCCTACGAGCAGTACTTC. Protein: CASSQDLLGAYEQYF.

This clone has only one observation. V gene TRBV7-2 combines with J gene TRBJ1-2; TRBD1 agrees at 7 bases. The CDR3 spans 16 residues. With V trimmed by 6 bases and J by 8 bases, 18 bases remained unmatched. Germline assignment: CDR1 SGHTA and CDR2 FQGNSA. CDR3 protein: CASRLWGATGRGGYTF. CDR3 sequence (DNA): TGTGCCAGCAGACTATGGGGGGCGACAGGGCGGGGCGGCTACACCTTC.

V usage is TRBV30 and J usage is TRBJ2-2, with 13 positions matching TRBD2. The CDR3 spans 16 residues. V lost 4 bases, J lost 6 bases, and 8 bases stayed unmatched. CDR1 and CDR2 from the germline V gene are GTSNPN and SVGIG (reference sequence). The CDR3 spells CAWIPPGLAGPGELFF. In nucleotides, the CDR3 is TGTGCCTGGATTCCTCCGGGACTAGCGGGGCCCGGGGAGCTGTTTTTT.

The gene calls are TRBV29-1 and TRBJ1-6; 8 positions agree with TRBD1. Per the germline V gene, CDR1 is SQVTM and CDR2 is ANQGSEA. The CDR3 contains 13 residues. V lost 4 bases, J lost 6 bases, and 2 bases stayed unmatched. CDR3 protein: CSVGTGLNSPLHF. The CDR3 DNA is TGCAGCGTTGGGACAGGGCTTAATTCACCCCTCCACTTT.

This sequence joins TRBV5-5 and TRBJ1-5; D is ambiguous. The CDR3 is 16 residues long. Germline CDR1 and CDR2: SGHKS and YYEKEE (reference sequence). Deletions cut 0 bases from V and 0 bases from J, with 10 bases between. CDR3 sequence reads: CASSLVGSGSNQPQHF. Written as DNA, the CDR3 is TGTGCCAGCAGCTTGGTGGGATCAGGTAGCAATCAGCCCCAGCATTTT.

The chain links TRBV9 to TRBJ2-2; 11 bases align to TRBD1. There are 17 residues in the CDR3. J lost 6 bases, V lost 4 bases, and 11 bases had no gene match. Germline V CDR1 and CDR2: SGDLS, YYNGEE. The DNA for the CDR3 is TGTGCCAGCAGCATCCTTAGCGGGACAGGGGGTCCCGGGGAGCTGTTTTTT. Translating it yields CASSILSGTGGPGELFF.

The J gene is TRBJ2-7, the V gene TRBV25-1, with D possibly called TRBD1 or TRBD2 (6 bases each). Trimming cost V 1 base and J 7 bases, with 17 bases left between them. CDR3 length equals 15 residues. The germline CDR1 and CDR2 sequences are MGHDK and SYGVNS. The CDR3 spells CASSEFRGVSSEQYF. CDR3 DNA: TGTGCCAGCAGTGAATTTAGGGGGGTTTCGTCAGAGCAGTACTTC.

This chain connects TRBV5-5 to TRBJ2-3; D is unresolved. CDR3 length equals 14 residues. V lost 9 bases and J lost 3, with 17 bases in between. Per germline, CDR1 SGHKS and CDR2 YYEKEE (reference sequence). CDR3 nucleotides: TGTGCCACCACCCCCGCGGCCGGAACAGATACGCAGTATTTT. Translation gives CATTPAAGTDTQYF.

The chain links TRBV7-9 to TRBJ1-1; D ambiguous. With 1 base removed from V and 7 bases from J, the gap between germline ends came to 7 bases. The CDR3 consists of 12 residues. From germline, CDR1 is SEHNR and CDR2 FQNEAQ (reference sequence). The CDR3 sequence: CASSLEVLEAFF. The CDR3 region has the DNA TGTGCCAGCAGCTTAGAAGTTCTTGAAGCTTTCTTT.

This rearrangement joins TRBV11-2 to TRBJ1-3; tentatively, D is TRBD1 (5 bases). Germline V lookup: CDR1 SGHAT, CDR2 FQNNGV. This CDR3 region has 14 residues. Trimming removed 4 bases from V and 2 bases from J, with 9 bases in between. The CDR3 spells CASSSTVTGNTIYF. CDR3 coding DNA: TGTGCCAGCAGCTCGACAGTAACTGGAAACACCATATATTTT. Full variable domain (outside the CDR3, taken from reference TRBV11-2 and TRBJ1-3): EAGVAQSPRYKIIEKRQSVAFWCNPISGHATLYWYQQILGQGPKLLIQFQNNGVVDDSQLPKDRFSAERLKGVDSTLKIQPAKLEDSAVYLCASSSTVTGNTIYFGEGSWLTVV.

This clone was seen a single time. The rearrangement joins TRBV12-5 to TRBJ2-7, with D hard to call. Germline CDR1 LGHNT, CDR2 FRNRAP. The ends were cut back, 2 bases at V and 2 bases at J, with 7 bases in the middle. This CDR3 is 13 amino acids long. The CDR3 DNA sequence: TGTGCTAGTGGTTTGTCCCTAACCTACGAGCAGTACTTC. The encoded protein is CASGLSLTYEQYF. The full variable domain, rest sourced from reference TRBV12-5 and TRBJ2-7, is DARVTQTPRHKVTEMGQEVTMRCQPILGHNTVFWYRQTMMQGLELLAYFRNRAPLDDSGMPKDRFSAEMPDATLATLKIQPSEPRDSAVYFCASGLSLTYEQYFGPGTRLTVT.

This chain links TRBV6-6 with TRBJ2-3; 8 bases line up with TRBD2. CDR1 is MNHNY and CDR2 is SVGAGI in the germline V gene (reference sequence). Losses at the gene ends were 4 bases for V and 6 bases for J; bases not matched to a gene: 12. The CDR3 runs 16 residues. CDR3 sequence: CASSSGGEPIRDTQYF. CDR3 DNA sequence: TGTGCCAGCAGTTCCGGGGGGGAACCCATTCGGGATACGCAGTATTTT.

This clone showed up just once. The V and J genes are TRBV2 and TRBJ2-7; a weak D match, TRBD1 (6 bases). This CDR3 is 14 amino acids long. From germline, CDR1 is SNHLY and CDR2 FYNNEI. V was pared by 3 bases and J by 0 bases, with 9 bases between. The CDR3, as DNA: TGTGCCAGCAGTGATCAGGGGCCCTCCTACGAGCAGTACTTC. Its translation is CASSDQGPSYEQYF.

This clone was recorded only once. Here the CDR3 DNA reads TGTGCCAGCAGCGCTAAGGACAGGGGAGGTACTGAAGCTTTCTTT. This gives the protein CASSAKDRGGTEAFF. The chain uses TRBV9 and TRBJ1-1, with 9 bases matching TRBD1. CDR1 and CDR2 (germline): SGDLS, YYNGEE. The CDR3 has 15 residues. V was pared by 3 bases and J by 5 bases, with 8 bases of the junction left unmatched.

The rearrangement uses TRBV1 and TRBJ1-2. TRBV1 is deemed a pseudogene. The CDR3 is made up of 16 amino acids. In DNA form, the CDR3 reads TGCACCAGCAGCAACTGTCGCTGTGGGGGGCTAGTTGGCTACACCTTC. Its translation is CTSSNCRCGGLVGYTF.

The CDR3, as DNA: TGTGCCAGCAGCGTAGGTCCAGCGGGAGGGCCAGAGAATGAGCAGTTCTTC. Residues: CASSVGPAGGPENEQFF. This chain uses TRBV9 with TRBJ2-1; 10 positions agree with TRBD2. This CDR3 contains 17 residues. Germline CDR1 SGDLS, CDR2 YYNGEE. Trimming took 0 bases from V and 7 from J; bases not matched to a gene: 10.

The chain employs TRBV27 and TRBJ2-1; 16 bases align to TRBD2. J gave up 9 bases and V 8 bases, and 4 bases lay outside the gene matches. The CDR3 length is 14 residues. Germline values: CDR1 MNHEY, CDR2 SMNVEV (reference sequence). CDR3 residues: CASRGLAGGVEQFF. CDR3 sequence (DNA): TGTGCCAGCCGGGGACTAGCGGGAGGGGTTGAGCAGTTCTTC.

The chain links TRBV6-1 to TRBJ2-3, with 9 positions matching TRBD1. After removal of 2 bases from V and 0 bases from J, the junction contained 3 bases not matched to a gene. The CDR3 has 16 residues. Germline-derived CDR1 and CDR2 are MNHNS and SASEGT. CDR3 sequence: CASSEQTGGSTDTQYF. The CDR3 region has the DNA TGTGCCAGCAGTGAACAGACAGGGGGGAGCACAGATACGCAGTATTTT.

V gene TRBV5-4 combines with J gene TRBJ1-4; D call uncertain. The CDR3 covers 16 residues. The V end lost 3 bases, the J end lost 3 bases, and 15 bases lay between the germline ends. CDR1 and CDR2 (germline): SGHNT, YYREEE (reference sequence). CDR3 in amino acids: CASSSWKDGANEKLFF. CDR3 nucleotide sequence: TGTGCCAGCAGCTCGTGGAAGGACGGCGCTAATGAAAAACTGTTTTTT.

The chain recombines TRBV6-1 with TRBJ2-1; tentative D call: TRBD2 (6 bases). The length of the CDR3 is 15 residues. CDR1 is MNHNS and CDR2 is SASEGT in the germline V gene. V dropped 2 bases and J dropped 0 bases, with 8 bases sitting between them. CDR3 sequence (DNA): TGTGCCAGCAGTGAAATGGAGGGCTCCTACAATGAGCAGTTCTTC. Its translation is CASSEMEGSYNEQFF.

This clone has only one observation. The rearrangement joins TRBV5-6 to TRBJ1-2, with D possibly being TRBD1 (6 bases). The length of the CDR3 is 14 residues. V was cut by 5 bases and J by 8 bases, with 19 bases left in between. Germline CDR1 reads SGHDT; CDR2 reads YYEEEE. The CDR3 here is CASSSHGGPTGYTF. CDR3 sequence (DNA): TGTGCCAGCAGTTCACACGGGGGCCCCACCGGCTACACCTTC.

The chain has TRBV4-1 and TRBJ1-2; D gene ambiguous. The V gene's germline CDR1 is MGHRA and CDR2 YSYEKL. Trimming shortened V by 4 bases and J by 2 bases, and 11 bases separated the two germline ends. This CDR3 comprises 14 residues. The DNA of the CDR3 is TGCGCCAGCAGCCCCCTGGGCCAGAACTATGGCTACACCTTC. Translating it yields CASSPLGQNYGYTF.

The chain combines TRBV25-1 with TRBJ2-2; D possibly corresponds to TRBD1 (6 bases). CDR1 and CDR2 (germline): MGHDK, SYGVNS. The length of the CDR3 is 15 residues. The V and J ends lost 1 base and 5 bases respectively, with 11 bases between them. DNA for the CDR3: TGTGCCAGCAGTGAATCAGGGGCAGGAACCGGGGAGCTGTTTTTT. Translating it yields CASSESGAGTGELFF.

This clone has just one count. This rearrangement joins TRBV9 to TRBJ1-5, with D uncertain. The germline V and J ends were trimmed by 0 bases and 3 bases, with 4 bases remaining between them. CDR1 and CDR2 (germline): SGDLS, YYNGEE. The CDR3 totals 13 residues. CDR3 bases: TGTGCCAGCAGCGTAGACAACAATCAGCCCCAGCATTTT. It yields the protein CASSVDNNQPQHF. Together with reference TRBV9 and TRBJ1-5, the CDR3 gives the full variable domain: DSGVTQTPKHLITATGQRVTLRCSPRSGDLSVYWYQQSLDQGLQFLIQYYNGEERAKGNILERFSAQQFPDLHSELNLSSLELGDSALYFCASSVDNNQPQHFGDGTRLSIL.

DNA of the CDR3: TGTGCCAGCAGCTTAAACGAGAGATCGGAAGCTTTCTTT. Translation: CASSLNERSEAFF. The gene calls are TRBV7-6 and TRBJ1-1; D gene uncertain. The CDR3 is made up of 13 amino acids. V gave up 2 bases and J gave up 8 bases, with 12 bases separating them. CDR1 is SGHVS, CDR2 FNYEAQ, per germline.

The chain employs TRBV30 and TRBJ2-7, with D perhaps matching TRBD2 (5 bases). This CDR3 has 13 residues. From germline, CDR1 is GTSNPN and CDR2 SVGIG (reference sequence). The germline V and J ends were trimmed by 2 bases and 2 bases, with 10 bases remaining between them. This chain's CDR3 is CAWSTRGTYEQYF. Written as DNA, the CDR3 is TGTGCCTGGAGTACTAGAGGAACCTACGAGCAGTACTTC.

V usage is TRBV5-4 and J usage is TRBJ1-2, with D unclear. Trimming left V 4 bases short and J 3 bases short, with 13 bases between. Looked up from germline, CDR1 is SGHNT and CDR2 is YYREEE (reference sequence). CDR3 length equals 14 residues. CDR3 sequence: CASSQSVVDYGYTF. In DNA form, the CDR3 reads TGTGCCAGCAGCCAATCGGTGGTAGACTATGGCTACACCTTC.

The chain has TRBV7-9 and TRBJ2-7; D not certain. Trimming took off 5 bases at V and 1 base at J, with 6 bases between the two ends. There are 12 residues in the CDR3. CDR1 SEHNR and CDR2 FQNEAQ come from the germline V gene (reference sequence). The CDR3 DNA sequence: TGTGCCAGCAGCCCGCAGTCCTACGAGCAGTACTTC. The encoded protein is CASSPQSYEQYF.

The V and J genes are TRBV18 and TRBJ2-1, with 10 positions matching TRBD1. The CDR3 is 14 residues long. Germline trimming cut 1 base from V and 8 bases from J; bases unmatched to any gene: 2. Looked up from germline, CDR1 is KGHSH and CDR2 is LQKENI. The CDR3 region is CASSPRDRGYEQFF. In DNA form, the CDR3 reads TGTGCCAGCTCACCACGGGACAGGGGCTATGAGCAGTTCTTC.

CDR3 DNA: TGTGCCATCAGTGGAGGGACAGGGTCCGGTCAGCCCCAGCATTTT. As protein: CAISGGTGSGQPQHF. The J gene is TRBJ1-5, the V gene TRBV10-3, with 9 bases fitting TRBD1. Germline V lookup: CDR1 ENHRY, CDR2 SYGVKD. The CDR3 spans 15 residues. V was pared by 4 bases and J by 6 bases, with 7 bases of the junction left unmatched.

The chain couples TRBV21-1 to TRBJ1-3. TRBV21-1 is designated a pseudogene. The CDR3 is made up of 21 amino acids. As DNA, the CDR3 is TGTGCCAGCAGCAAAGGTCTTAAGGGAAGGGCTGGAAGGCTCTCTGGAAACACCATATATTTT. This sequence encodes CASSKGLKGRAGRLSGNTIYF.

The chain is built from TRBV11-3 and TRBJ2-3, with 13 bases aligning to TRBD2. J gave up 1 base and V 4 bases, and 14 bases lay outside the gene matches. The length of the CDR3 is 20 residues. Per germline, CDR1 SGHNT and CDR2 YENEEA. The CDR3 sequence is CASSWGLAGRTTLGTDTQYF. The CDR3 DNA is TGTGCCAGCAGCTGGGGACTAGCGGGAAGAACGACGTTAGGCACAGATACGCAGTATTTT.